The 20 T cell receptor beta chains reported below all come from one sample, sequenced in a study of T cell responses to AZD1222 COVID-19 vaccine. Sequencing was performed with immunoSEQ multiplex PCR; in TCRdb, only in-frame clones are kept and a portion is missing. The top ten clones hold 3.5% to 5.5% of a sample with 100,000 to 150,000 clones, more than 80% of them seen once. Sequencing used peripheral blood, obtained 28 days after the second AZD1222 dose. The receptors stem from an adult who received the AZD1222 COVID-19 vaccine.

A few counts support this clone. The chain employs TRBV19 and TRBJ1-1; TRBD1 might be the D (5 bases). V lost 2 bases and J lost 7, with 17 bases in between. CDR1 is LNHDA and CDR2 is SQIVND in the germline V gene (reference sequence). The CDR3 loop spans 15 amino acids. The CDR3 here is CASSIPQRGRGEAFF. DNA for the CDR3: TGTGCCAGTAGTATACCCCAAAGGGGCCGGGGTGAAGCTTTCTTT.

V usage is TRBV2 and J usage is TRBJ2-7; no definite D call. V was clipped by 2 bases and J by 2 bases, with 4 bases between them. Looked up from germline, CDR1 is SNHLY and CDR2 is FYNNEI. The CDR3 is 12 residues long. Written as DNA, the CDR3 is TGTGCCAGCAGTGAAACGACCTACGAGCAGTACTTC. This translates into CASSETTYEQYF. The whole variable domain, remainder taken from reference TRBV2 and TRBJ2-7, is EPEVTQTPSHQVTQMGQEVILRCVPISNHLYFYWYRQILGQKVEFLVSFYNNEISEKSEIFDDQFSVERPDGSNFTLKIRSTKLEDSAMYFCASSETTYEQYFGPGTRLTVT.

This clone is a singleton in its sample. The gene calls are TRBV28 and TRBJ1-6; 7 bases line up with TRBD1. Germline values: CDR1 MDHEN, CDR2 SYDVKM. The J segment lost 4 bases and the V segment lost 5 bases, leaving 8 bases of the junction unmatched. This CDR3 region has 16 residues. The CDR3 nucleotides are TGTGCCAGCAGTCGGTTGTCGGGACAGTATAATTCACCCCTCCACTTT. This encodes CASSRLSGQYNSPLHF.

J is TRBJ1-2 and V is TRBV14; no definite D call. The CDR3 length is 12 residues. V was cut by 1 base and J by 6 bases, with 6 bases left in between. CDR1 and CDR2 from the germline V gene are SGHDN and FVKESK. CDR3 residues: CASSQGWDGYTF. CDR3 nucleotides: TGTGCCAGCAGCCAAGGTTGGGATGGCTACACCTTC. Based on the CDR3 plus reference TRBV14 and TRBJ1-2, the full variable domain is EAGVTQFPSHSVIEKGQTVTLRCDPISGHDNLYWYRRVMGKEIKFLLHFVKESKQDESGMPNNRFLAERTGGTYSTLKVQPAELEDSGVYFCASSQGWDGYTFGSGTRLTVV.

The V gene is TRBV6-5, the J gene TRBJ1-1, with TRBD1 identical over 9 bases. This CDR3 comprises 15 residues. Trimming took 6 bases from V and 1 from J; bases not matched to a gene: 6. Germline CDR1 and CDR2: MNHEY and SVGAGI. CDR3 residues: CASRPEQGANTEAFF. Written as DNA, the CDR3 is TGTGCCAGCAGGCCAGAACAGGGGGCGAACACTGAAGCTTTCTTT.

This clone was seen only a few times. The chain employs TRBV15 and TRBJ2-6; D is perhaps TRBD1 or TRBD2 (5 bases each). V lost 6 bases and J lost 0, with 21 bases in between. The length of the CDR3 is 19 residues. CDR1 and CDR2 (germline): LNHNV, YYDKDF (reference sequence). DNA of the CDR3: TGTGCCACCAGTCTAACACGGGGCAGGTCGTACTCTGGGGCCAACGTCCTGACTTTC. Translating gives CATSLTRGRSYSGANVLTF.

The gene calls are TRBV7-2 and TRBJ2-5; TRBD2 might be the D (5 bases). V lost 1 base and J lost 5, with 14 bases in between. Per the germline V gene, CDR1 is SGHTA and CDR2 is FQGNSA. The CDR3 spans 15 residues. The CDR3 coding sequence is TGTGCCAGCAGCTTAGACGGGTCTCGAGGGGAGACCCAGTACTTC. Encoded protein: CASSLDGSRGETQYF.

This sequence joins TRBV5-1 and TRBJ2-5; 7 bases agree with TRBD1. The V and J ends lost 2 bases and 4 bases, in that order; junction bases with no gene match: 11. Germline values: CDR1 SGHRS, CDR2 YFSETQ. This CDR3 has 16 amino acids. In DNA, the CDR3 is TGCGCCAGCAGCTTCGGCGCGGACAGGTCCGTAGAGACCCAGTACTTC. Amino acid sequence: CASSFGADRSVETQYF.

The CDR3 DNA reads as TGCGCCAGCAGCCAAATGGGAGCCGGGGAGAACACTGAAGCTTTCTTT. Protein sequence: CASSQMGAGENTEAFF. This chain connects TRBV4-1 to TRBJ1-1, with D unresolved. The CDR3 is 16 amino acids. Germline CDR1 and CDR2: MGHRA and YSYEKL. The germline V and J ends were trimmed by 2 bases and 1 base, with 14 bases remaining between them.

V is TRBV27 and J is TRBJ1-2; 8 positions match TRBD1. This CDR3 comprises 14 residues. Per the germline V gene, CDR1 is MNHEY and CDR2 is SMNVEV (reference sequence). The V segment lost 5 bases and the J segment 7 bases; nucleotides outside the gene matches: 9. As DNA, the CDR3 is TGTGCCAGCAGTCCTCAGGGGGCGATGGGTGGCTACACCTTC. Its translation is CASSPQGAMGGYTF.

The chain joins TRBV3-1 (or the pseudogene TRBV3-2) to TRBJ2-7; TRBD1 might be the D (6 bases). Per the germline V gene, CDR1 is LGHDT and CDR2 is YNNKEL (reference sequence). The CDR3 is 14 residues long. V was trimmed by 5 bases and J by 2 bases, leaving 13 bases between them. In DNA form, the CDR3 reads TGTGCCAGCAGCGGGATACAGGGTCCCTACGAGCAGTACTTC. Protein: CASSGIQGPYEQYF.

The V gene is TRBV4-1, the J gene TRBJ1-1; the D gene is possibly TRBD1 (6 bases). Germline CDR1 reads MGHRA; CDR2 reads YSYEKL. The CDR3 is 17 residues long. With 0 bases removed from V and 7 bases from J, the gap between germline ends came to 21 bases. The CDR3 sequence is CASSQEGNTVGQLEAFF. In DNA form, the CDR3 reads TGCGCCAGCAGCCAAGAAGGGAACACCGTTGGACAGCTTGAAGCTTTCTTT.

This clone was seen a few times. The V call is TRBV4-1, the J call TRBJ1-2; TRBD1 matches 8 bases. The CDR3 is 16 amino acids. V gave up 4 bases and J gave up 7 bases; unmatched junction bases: 14. Looked up from germline, CDR1 is MGHRA and CDR2 is YSYEKL. Written as DNA, the CDR3 is TGCGCCAGCAGCCTCACACCGGTGACAGGGGTTTTTGGCTACACCTTC. Its protein is CASSLTPVTGVFGYTF.

The chain carries TRBV19 and TRBJ2-5; 9 nucleotides agree with TRBD2. V shed 6 bases, J shed 4 bases, and the junction held 12 bases outside the gene matches. There are 16 residues in the CDR3. Germline loops: CDR1 LNHDA, CDR2 SQIVND (reference sequence). CDR3 bases: TGTGCCAGTAGCCACGGGCGGGGGGGCGGACGAGAGACCCAGTACTTC. As protein: CASSHGRGGGRETQYF.

The chain has TRBV6-6 and TRBJ1-5; tentatively, D is TRBD1 (6 bases). Per germline, CDR1 MNHNY and CDR2 SVGAGI (reference sequence). V was trimmed by 6 bases and J by 3 bases, leaving 15 bases between them. CDR3 length: 15 amino acids. CDR3 amino acids: CASRLTGSDNQPQHF. CDR3 nucleotide sequence: TGTGCCAGCAGACTTACAGGGAGCGACAATCAGCCCCAGCATTTT.

This chain connects TRBV5-1 to TRBJ1-2, with a weak D call TRBD1 (6 bases). CDR1 and CDR2 (germline): SGHRS, YFSETQ. Trimming removed 0 bases at V and 8 bases at J, with 14 bases between. The CDR3 totals 14 residues. This chain's CDR3 is CASSLAGQGMGYTF. CDR3 DNA sequence: TGCGCCAGCAGCTTGGCCGGGCAGGGGATGGGCTACACCTTC.

The chain combines TRBV6-5 with TRBJ2-5; D unclear. The CDR3 length is 13 residues. Trimming removed 6 bases at V and 1 base at J, with 9 bases between. Germline CDR1 reads MNHEY; CDR2 reads SVGAGI. CDR3 protein: CASSLFGQETQYF. CDR3 sequence (DNA): TGTGCCAGCAGCCTATTTGGCCAAGAGACCCAGTACTTC.

This sequence joins TRBV19 and TRBJ2-5, with a possible D match to TRBD2 (5 bases). CDR1 and CDR2 from the germline V gene are LNHDA and SQIVND (reference sequence). V was cut by 3 bases and J by 1 base, with 9 bases left in between. CDR3 length: 14 amino acids. In DNA, the CDR3 is TGTGCCAGTAGTATGGTTCGGGGCCAAGAGACCCAGTACTTC. Its protein product is CASSMVRGQETQYF.

This sequence joins TRBV27 and TRBJ1-5; D remains ambiguous. Trimming shortened V by 5 bases and J by 4 bases, and 15 bases separated the two germline ends. The germline V gene has CDR1 MNHEY and CDR2 SMNVEV (reference sequence). The length of the CDR3 is 15 residues. The CDR3 protein is CASSTRVSFNQPQHF. The CDR3 DNA follows: TGTGCCAGCAGTACACGGGTTTCCTTTAATCAGCCCCAGCATTTT.

The chain combines TRBV28 with TRBJ2-7; 10 bases fit TRBD1. The CDR3 has 15 residues. The germline gives CDR1 MDHEN, CDR2 SYDVKM. V lost 4 bases to trimming and J lost 4 bases; unmatched junction nucleotides: 7. The CDR3 sequence: CASSYWDRGLYEQYF. In DNA form, the CDR3 reads TGTGCCAGCAGTTACTGGGACAGGGGTTTGTACGAGCAGTACTTC.